These T cell receptor beta chains were read from a single sample in a study of T cells after yellow fever vaccination. One entry per CDR3 protein, called by TCRdb with MiXCR from the 5' RACE reads. The sample lists 200,000 to 300,000 distinct CDR3 sequences; under 15% were seen once. Sequenced material: CD4+ T cells sorted from PBMCs, taken 45 days after the yellow fever booster vaccination. These receptor sequences come from a man aged 25 to 40 who received the YFV17D yellow fever vaccine. Each CDR3 is given with its conserved first and last residue.

v_call,cdr3_aa
TRBV27,CASSPQGTANSPLHF
TRBV6-1,CASRPPSPYSLSYQETQYF
TRBV18,CASSPPRAGSYEQYF
TRBV15,CATSGVSSAYEQYF
TRBV20-1,CSARRADTQYF
TRBV11-2,CASSAGNRPQETQYF
TRBV20-1,CSAVTGTPNTDTQYF
TRBV29-1,CSVVPGYNEQFF
TRBV20-1,CSARKGNTIYF
TRBV20-1,CSAKTGGTGANVLTF
TRBV20-1,CSAQRGTGDTEAFF
TRBV20-1,CSPLDRGLRDTQYF
TRBV20-1,CSATGTGGASETQYF
TRBV15,CATGLAALGEQYF
TRBV20-1,CSAGRLAGGQVDTQYF
TRBV5-1,CASSLKVGYGTDTQYF
TRBV20-1,CSARDQRAGLNTEAFF
TRBV5-6,CASSGGLAENTGELFF
TRBV11-3,CASSRTGGRELFF
TRBV5-4,CASTLAGGADYEQYF
TRBV9,CASSAGQASYEQYF
TRBV5-1,CASRDTRMEQFF
TRBV10-3,CAIRGAGGTETQYF
TRBV2,CASSEAGTEQFF
TRBV20-1,CSASGDTGELFF
TRBV5-1,CASSPGRSQETQYF
TRBV12-3/TRBV12-4,CASSLDMGAEAFF
TRBV7-8,CASSLVLAADTQYF
TRBV12-3/TRBV12-4,CASSRGVAYEQYF
TRBV29-1,CSVTLGGQFTEAFF
TRBV7-2,CASSPAEGATMSQHF
TRBV7-2,CAANRRPDSPLHF
TRBV9,CASSVSPRMNTYEQYF
TRBV7-7,CASSLYQNTEAFF
TRBV4-3,CASSQDPLAGELFF
TRBV12-3/TRBV12-4,CASGTGTGTYEQYF
TRBV27,CASSPGQGAAKNIQYF
TRBV6-5,CASSYATGTSGVYEQYF
TRBV3-1,CASSHLPGLAGDNEQFF
TRBV10-3,CAISENGRDVNEQFF
TRBV27,CASSISRGEPQHF
TRBV10-3,CAITPGSSGGNEQFF
TRBV20-1,CSARDQASGEGSYNEQFF
TRBV4-3,CASSNQRGGGETQYF
TRBV7-2,CASSAYGANYGYTF
TRBV20-1,CSAMGGQGGQPQHF
TRBV11-2,CASSLTAMEQFF
TRBV12-3/TRBV12-4,CASSLYNLGTNNEQFF
TRBV27,CASSLAGGPTYEQYF
TRBV20-1,CSAQRGGGYNEQFF
TRBV11-2,CASSVGTRSTGELFF
TRBV29-1,CSVFLGPQNTEAFF
TRBV19,CASSITGTPYNEQFF